This record concerns one T cell receptor (beta chain) sequence. Which antigen it targets is not known. A junction end diverges from the germline sequence, so it may reflect a read error. Libraries were prepared through the immunoSEQ multiplex PCR assay. On the authors' methods: A statistical classification framework was built for diagnosing cytomegalovirus status from the catalog of TCR beta chain sequences. This immuneACCESS table, as held by TCRdb, lists in-frame sequences with V and J called but not all clones. Of the missing ones, under half trace to an unresolved V gene in checked studies; the others have no known cause. V, J and clone size were drawn from that table, and D and trimming were deduced from the DNA. Here the sample has around 160,000 clones; about 89% occur a single time. 3% of the sample is in the top ten clones. The CDR3 goes from the cysteine to the phenylalanine over 12 residues. Here the CDR3 DNA is all that survives: 36 bases in frame from base 1. As encoded in the germline V gene, CDR1 is SNHLY while CDR2 is FYNNEI.

The data originate from a study of cytomegalovirus exposure and HLA in healthy donors (dated by TCRdb to the late 2010s). About the full investigation: According to a later analysis, one platform produced both the roughly 110 validation repertoires and the approximately 670 repertoires of the first cohort. The aim of the study was to test whether cataloging public T cell receptors could identify signatures of past pathogen exposure. In addition to the first cohort of 650 to 800 subjects, a separate validation cohort of under 150 different subjects was used. To predict cytomegalovirus infection status, the study brought together high-throughput TCR immunosequencing, statistical association of individual TCRs with disease status, and machine learning. What the study reported, not specific to this receptor: Cytomegalovirus status was reported to be diagnosed by the classifier with high specificity and sensitivity in both the original and validation cohorts. All 120 or so repertoires were used to score co-occurrence in the validation cohort in a later analysis, because that analysis had no HLA typing for the cohort. Of the cluster scores, around 95% were above 0 in a later analysis, which found that TCRs clustered in the first cohort also tended to co-occur in the 120 or so validation repertoires. While some public TCRs were present in many individuals, most TCR sequences turned up only very rarely across donors. In the study, around 160 TCR beta chains were listed as associated with cytomegalovirus. According to the authors, the approach could potentially be generalized to other disease states and immunological phenotypes. A few of the identified cytomegalovirus-associated TCR beta chains were confirmed in vitro to be specific for cytomegalovirus antigens.

Separate from the roughly 630-subject first cohort, the validation cohort of 90 to 150 subjects was the group to which the donors belonged. The sequence was obtained from a woman younger than 35 in good health and CMV-seropositive. The rearranged segments are TRBV2 and TRBJ2-3; TRBD2 matches 10 bases in the middle. Sequenced material: PBMCs. The CDR3 sequence is CASRSPAGGPTF. The DNA reads as follows: TGTGCCAGCAGGAGTCCAGCGGGGGGGCCGACTTTT.